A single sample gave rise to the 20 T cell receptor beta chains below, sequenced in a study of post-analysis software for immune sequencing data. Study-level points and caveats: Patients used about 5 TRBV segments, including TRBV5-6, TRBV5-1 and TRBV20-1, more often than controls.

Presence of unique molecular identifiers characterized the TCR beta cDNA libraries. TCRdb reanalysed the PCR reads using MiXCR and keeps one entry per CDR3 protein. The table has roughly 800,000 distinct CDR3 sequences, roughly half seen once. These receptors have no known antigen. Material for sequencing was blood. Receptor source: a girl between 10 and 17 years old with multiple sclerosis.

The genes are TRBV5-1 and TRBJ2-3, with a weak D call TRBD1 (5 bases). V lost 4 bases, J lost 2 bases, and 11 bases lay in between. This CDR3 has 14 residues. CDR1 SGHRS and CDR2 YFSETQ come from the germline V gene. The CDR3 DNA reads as TGCGCCAGCAGCATTGGGGCCTACACAGATACGCAGTATTTT. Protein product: CASSIGAYTDTQYF. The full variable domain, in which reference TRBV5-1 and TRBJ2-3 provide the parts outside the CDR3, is KAGVTQTPRYLIKTRGQQVTLSCSPISGHRSVSWYQQTPGQGLQFLFEYFSETQRNKGNFPGRFSGRQFSNSRSEMNVSTLELGDSALYLCASSIGAYTDTQYFGPGTRLTVL.

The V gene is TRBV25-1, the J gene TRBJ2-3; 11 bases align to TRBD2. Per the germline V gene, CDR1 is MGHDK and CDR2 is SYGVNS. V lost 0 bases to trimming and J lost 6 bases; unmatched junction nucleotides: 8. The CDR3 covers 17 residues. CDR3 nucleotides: TGTGCCAGCAGTGAATACGAGACTAGCGGGGTCACGGATACGCAGTATTTT. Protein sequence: CASSEYETSGVTDTQYF.

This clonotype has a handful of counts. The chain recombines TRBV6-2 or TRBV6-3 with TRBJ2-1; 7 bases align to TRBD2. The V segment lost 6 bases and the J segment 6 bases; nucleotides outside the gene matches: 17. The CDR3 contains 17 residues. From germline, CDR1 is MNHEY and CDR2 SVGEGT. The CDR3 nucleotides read TGTGCCAGCAGCGACATTCCCGGGACTACCTACGCCAATGAGCAGTTCTTC. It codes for CASSDIPGTTYANEQFF.

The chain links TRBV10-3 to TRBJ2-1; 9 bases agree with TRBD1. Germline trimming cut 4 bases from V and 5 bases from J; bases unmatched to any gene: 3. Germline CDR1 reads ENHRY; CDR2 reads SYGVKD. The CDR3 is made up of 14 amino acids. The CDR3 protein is CAISARQGDNEQFF. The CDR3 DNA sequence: TGTGCCATCAGTGCTCGACAGGGGGACAATGAGCAGTTCTTC.

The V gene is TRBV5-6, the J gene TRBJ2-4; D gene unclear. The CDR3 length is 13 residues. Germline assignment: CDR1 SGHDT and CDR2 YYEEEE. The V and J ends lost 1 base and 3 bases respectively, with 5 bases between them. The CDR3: CASSLILKNIQYF. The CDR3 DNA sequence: TGTGCCAGCAGCTTGATTCTCAAAAACATTCAGTACTTC.

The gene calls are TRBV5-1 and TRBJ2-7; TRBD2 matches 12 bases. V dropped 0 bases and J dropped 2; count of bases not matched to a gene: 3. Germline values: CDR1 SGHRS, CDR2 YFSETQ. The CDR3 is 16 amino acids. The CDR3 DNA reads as TGCGCCAGCAGCTTGGGACTAGCGGGAGAAACCTACGAGCAGTACTTC. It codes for CASSLGLAGETYEQYF.

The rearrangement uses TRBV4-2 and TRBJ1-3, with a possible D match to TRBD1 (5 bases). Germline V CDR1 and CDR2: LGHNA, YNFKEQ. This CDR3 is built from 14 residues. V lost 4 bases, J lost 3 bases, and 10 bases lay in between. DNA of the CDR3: TGTGCCAGCAGCCTCGGGACGTATGGAAACACCATATATTTT. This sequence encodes CASSLGTYGNTIYF.

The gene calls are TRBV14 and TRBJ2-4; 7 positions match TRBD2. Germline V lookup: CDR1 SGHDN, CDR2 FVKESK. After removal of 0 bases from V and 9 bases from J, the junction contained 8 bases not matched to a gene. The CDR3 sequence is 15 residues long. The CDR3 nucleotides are TGTGCCAGCAGCCAAGATCCCGGACTAGATGGCATTCAGTACTTC. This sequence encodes CASSQDPGLDGIQYF.

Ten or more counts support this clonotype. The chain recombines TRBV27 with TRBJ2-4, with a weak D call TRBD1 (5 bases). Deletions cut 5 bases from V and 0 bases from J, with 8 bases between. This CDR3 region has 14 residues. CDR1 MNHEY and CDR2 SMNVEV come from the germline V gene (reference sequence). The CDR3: CASSVQGAKNIQYF. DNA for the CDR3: TGTGCCAGCAGTGTCCAGGGAGCCAAAAACATTCAGTACTTC.

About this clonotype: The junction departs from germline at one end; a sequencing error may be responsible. DNA of the CDR3: TGTACCATCAGTGATGGGGGGGCTGGGGGGACCCAGTACTTC. Protein product: CTISDGGAGGTQYF. The J gene is TRBJ2-7, the V gene TRBV10-3, with D maybe TRBD2 (7 bases). With the DNA end fitting TRBJ2-5 better, the J assignment may be wrong. Germline V gene data show CDR1 as ENHRY and CDR2 as SYGVKD. The CDR3 runs to 14 residues.

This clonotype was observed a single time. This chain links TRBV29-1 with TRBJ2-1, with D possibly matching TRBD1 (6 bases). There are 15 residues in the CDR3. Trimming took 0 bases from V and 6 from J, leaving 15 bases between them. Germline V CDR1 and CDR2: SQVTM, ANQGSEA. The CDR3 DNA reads TGCAGCGTTGAAGATCTTGGACAGAGAGGCAATGAGCAGTTCTTC. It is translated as CSVEDLGQRGNEQFF.

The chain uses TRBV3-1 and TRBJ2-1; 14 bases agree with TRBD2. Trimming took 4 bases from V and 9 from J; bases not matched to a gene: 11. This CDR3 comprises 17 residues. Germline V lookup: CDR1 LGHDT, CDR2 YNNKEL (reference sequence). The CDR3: CASSPRPTSGRAGEQFF. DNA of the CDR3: TGTGCCAGCAGCCCGCGCCCGACTAGCGGGAGGGCAGGTGAGCAGTTCTTC.

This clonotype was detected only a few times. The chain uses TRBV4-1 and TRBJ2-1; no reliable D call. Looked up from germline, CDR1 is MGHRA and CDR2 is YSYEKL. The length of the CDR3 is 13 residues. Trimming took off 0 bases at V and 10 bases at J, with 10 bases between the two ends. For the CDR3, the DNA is TGCGCCAGCAGCCAAGATCCGGGTGACGAGCAGTTCTTC. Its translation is CASSQDPGDEQFF.

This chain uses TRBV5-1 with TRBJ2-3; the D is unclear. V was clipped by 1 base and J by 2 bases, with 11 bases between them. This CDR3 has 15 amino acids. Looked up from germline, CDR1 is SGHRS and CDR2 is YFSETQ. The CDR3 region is CASSLRSYTTDTQYF. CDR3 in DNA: TGCGCCAGCAGCTTGCGTAGCTACACCACAGATACGCAGTATTTT.

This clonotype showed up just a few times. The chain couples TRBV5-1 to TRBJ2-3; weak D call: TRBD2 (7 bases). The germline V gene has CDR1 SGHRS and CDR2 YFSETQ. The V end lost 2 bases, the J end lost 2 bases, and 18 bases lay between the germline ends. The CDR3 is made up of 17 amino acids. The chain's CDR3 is CASSLDRTRRPTDTQYF. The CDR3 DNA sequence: TGCGCCAGCAGCTTAGACAGGACTAGACGGCCCACAGATACGCAGTATTTT.

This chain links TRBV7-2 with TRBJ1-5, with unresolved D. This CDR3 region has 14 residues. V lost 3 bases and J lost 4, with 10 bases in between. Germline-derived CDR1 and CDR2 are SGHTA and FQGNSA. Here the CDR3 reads CASSLRNQNQPQHF. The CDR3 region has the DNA TGTGCCAGCAGCTTGAGGAATCAGAATCAGCCCCAGCATTTT.

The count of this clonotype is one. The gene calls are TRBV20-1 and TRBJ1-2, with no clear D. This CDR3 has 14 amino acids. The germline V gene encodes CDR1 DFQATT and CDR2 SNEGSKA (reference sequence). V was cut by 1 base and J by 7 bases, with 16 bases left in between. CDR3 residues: CSARVSRRSGGYTF. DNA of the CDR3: TGCAGTGCTAGAGTCTCGCGTCGGAGCGGTGGCTACACCTTC.

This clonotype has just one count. In DNA, the CDR3 is TGTGCCATCGGGGCGGGAGAAAAAAATACGCAGTATTTT. It translates to CAIGAGEKNTQYF. The chain has TRBV10-3 and TRBJ2-3, with TRBD2 matching 7 bases. Per germline, CDR1 ENHRY and CDR2 SYGVKD. The J segment lost 7 bases and the V segment lost 8 bases, leaving 9 bases of the junction unmatched. The CDR3 is made up of 13 amino acids.

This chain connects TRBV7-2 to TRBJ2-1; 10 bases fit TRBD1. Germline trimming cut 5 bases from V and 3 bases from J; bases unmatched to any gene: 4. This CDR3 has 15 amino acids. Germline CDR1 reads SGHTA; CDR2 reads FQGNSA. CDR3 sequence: CASSAGQGGYNEQFF. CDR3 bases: TGTGCCAGCAGCGCAGGACAGGGGGGCTACAATGAGCAGTTCTTC.

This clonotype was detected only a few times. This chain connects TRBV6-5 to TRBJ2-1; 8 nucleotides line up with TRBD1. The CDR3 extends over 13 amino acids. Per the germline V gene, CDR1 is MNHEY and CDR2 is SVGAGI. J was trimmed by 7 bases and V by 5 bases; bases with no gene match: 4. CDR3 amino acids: CASSTRTGNEQFF. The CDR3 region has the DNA TGTGCCAGCAGTACGAGGACAGGGAATGAGCAGTTCTTC.